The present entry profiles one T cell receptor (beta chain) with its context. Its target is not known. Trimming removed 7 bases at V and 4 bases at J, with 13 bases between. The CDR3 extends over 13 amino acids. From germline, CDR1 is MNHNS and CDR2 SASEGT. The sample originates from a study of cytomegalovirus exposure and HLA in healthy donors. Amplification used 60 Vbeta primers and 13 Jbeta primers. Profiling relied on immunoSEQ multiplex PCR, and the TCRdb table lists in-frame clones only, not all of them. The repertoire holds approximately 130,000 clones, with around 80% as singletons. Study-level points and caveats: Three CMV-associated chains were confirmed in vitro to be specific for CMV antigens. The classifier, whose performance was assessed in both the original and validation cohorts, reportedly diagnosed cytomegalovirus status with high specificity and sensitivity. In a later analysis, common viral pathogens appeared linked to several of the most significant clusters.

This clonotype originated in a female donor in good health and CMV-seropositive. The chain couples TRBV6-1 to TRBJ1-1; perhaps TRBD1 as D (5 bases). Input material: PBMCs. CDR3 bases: TGTGCCAGCACTCGGGCCAGGGCCACTGAAGCTTTCTTT. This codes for CASTRARATEAFF.